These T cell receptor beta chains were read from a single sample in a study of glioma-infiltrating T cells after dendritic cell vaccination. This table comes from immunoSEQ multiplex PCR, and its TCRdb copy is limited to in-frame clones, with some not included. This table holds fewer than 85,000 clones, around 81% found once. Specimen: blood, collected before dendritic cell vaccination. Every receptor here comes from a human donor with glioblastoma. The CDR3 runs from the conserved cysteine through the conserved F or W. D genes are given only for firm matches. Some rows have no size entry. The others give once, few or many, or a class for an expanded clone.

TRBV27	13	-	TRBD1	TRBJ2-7	TGTGCCACCCCGACAGGGGGATCCTACGAGCAGTACTTC	CATPTGGSYEQYF
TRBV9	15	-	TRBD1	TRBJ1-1	TGTGCCAGCAGCGCGAGCGACAGGGCCGACACTGAAGCTTTCTTT	CASSASDRADTEAFF
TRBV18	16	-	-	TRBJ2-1	TGTGCCAGCTCACCACCGACGGGGGGCACGTACAATGAGCAGTTCTTC	CASSPPTGGTYNEQFF
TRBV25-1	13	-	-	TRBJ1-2	TGTGCCAGCAGTGTCCAGGCTAACTATGGCTACACCTTC	CASSVQANYGYTF
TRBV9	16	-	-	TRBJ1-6	TGTGCCAGCAGCGTAACTCCCGACAGACTTAATTCACCCCTCCACTTT	CASSVTPDRLNSPLHF
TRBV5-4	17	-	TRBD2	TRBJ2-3	TGTGCCAGCAGCACCCCCTCGCCCGGGGGGGCCTTAGATACGCAGTATTTT	CASSTPSPGGALDTQYF
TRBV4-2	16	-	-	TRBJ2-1	TGTGCCAGCAGCCAATCGGTGGCTAGCTCAGACAATGAGCAGTTCTTC	CASSQSVASSDNEQFF
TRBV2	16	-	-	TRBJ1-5	TGTGCCAGCAGTGAAGCGCGGGGGGATAGCAATCAGCCCCAGCATTTT	CASSEARGDSNQPQHF
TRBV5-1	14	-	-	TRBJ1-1	TGCGCCAGCAGTGGCGTAGGGAGGGGGACTGAAGCTTTCTTT	CASSGVGRGTEAFF
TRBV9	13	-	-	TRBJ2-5	TGTGCCAGCAGCGTAGACATACAAGAGACCCAGTACTTC	CASSVDIQETQYF
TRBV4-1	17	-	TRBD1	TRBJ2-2	TGCGCCAGCAGCCAAGAAGTCCCCGGGACAGAGACCGGGGAGCTGTTTTTT	CASSQEVPGTETGELFF
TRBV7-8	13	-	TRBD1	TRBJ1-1	TGTGCCAGCAGCTTTACACAGGGGACTGAAGCTTTCTTT	CASSFTQGTEAFF
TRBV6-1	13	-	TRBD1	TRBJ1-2	TGTGCCAGCAGTACCGGGACAGGGAATGGCTACACCTTC	CASSTGTGNGYTF
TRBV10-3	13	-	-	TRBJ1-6	TGTGCCATCAGTGCGGAGGCCGGCTCACCCCTCCACTTT	CAISAEAGSPLHF
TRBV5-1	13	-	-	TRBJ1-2	TGCGCCAGCAGCTCCCAGGGTCAGGATGGCTACACCTTC	CASSSQGQDGYTF
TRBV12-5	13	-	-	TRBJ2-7	TGTGCTAGTGGTTTGGTGGGCAGCTACGAGCAGTACTTC	CASGLVGSYEQYF
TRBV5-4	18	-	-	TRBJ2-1	TGTGCCAGCAGCTTGCCTGGAGTGACGGGGAAGACCTACAATGAGCAGTTCTTC	CASSLPGVTGKTYNEQFF
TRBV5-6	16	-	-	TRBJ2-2	TGTGCCAGCAGCTCCCGGGAAGGGGGTCGCTCCGGGGAGCTGTTTTTT	CASSSREGGRSGELFF
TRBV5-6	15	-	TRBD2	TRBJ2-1	TGTGCCAGCAGTAAATTAGCGGGGGGGCTACAGGAGCAGTTCTTC	CASSKLAGGLQEQFF
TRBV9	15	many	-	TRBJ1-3	TGTGCCAGCAGCGTAGAGGGGTCCAGTGGAAACACCATATATTTT	CASSVEGSSGNTIYF
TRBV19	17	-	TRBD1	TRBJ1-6	TGTGCCAGTAGTATCAGCTGGGACAGGTCCTATAATTCACCCCTCCACTTT	CASSISWDRSYNSPLHF
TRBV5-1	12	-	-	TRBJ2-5	TGCGCCAGCAGTTCGACTCCGGAGGAGCAGTACTTC	CASSSTPEEQYF
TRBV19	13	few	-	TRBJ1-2	TGTGCCAGTGACCCCACAGGGTGGTATGGCTACACCTTC	CASDPTGWYGYTF
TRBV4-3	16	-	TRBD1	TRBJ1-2	TGCGCCAGCAGCCAAGATGTGGGACAGGGGGGCTATGGCTACACCTTC	CASSQDVGQGGYGYTF
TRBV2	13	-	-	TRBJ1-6	TGTGCCAGCAGTGGAGACACCAATTCACCCCTCCACTTT	CASSGDTNSPLHF
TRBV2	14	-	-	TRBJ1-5	TGTGCCAGCAGTGGCGGGACGGTGAATCAGCCCCAGCATTTT	CASSGGTVNQPQHF
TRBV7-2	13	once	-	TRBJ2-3	TGTGCCAGCAGCTTAGCGGAGGCGGTGACGCAGTATTTT	CASSLAEAVTQYF
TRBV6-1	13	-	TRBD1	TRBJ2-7	TGTGCCAGCAGAGGGACAGCTACTTACGAGCAGTACTTC	CASRGTATYEQYF
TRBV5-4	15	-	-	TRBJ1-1	TGTGCCAGCAGCCTCGAGGGTCTTGGGTTGCCTGAAGCTTTCTTT	CASSLEGLGLPEAFF
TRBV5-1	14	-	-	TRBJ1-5	TGCGCCAGCAGCTTGGATCCGGGTGATCAGCCCCAGCATTTT	CASSLDPGDQPQHF
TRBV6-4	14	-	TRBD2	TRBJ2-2	TGTGCCAGCAGTGCCTCGGGGGGTACCGGGGAGCTGTTTTTT	CASSASGGTGELFF
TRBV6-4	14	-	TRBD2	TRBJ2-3	TGTGCCAGCAGCAATAGCGGGGGAGCAGATACGCAGTATTTT	CASSNSGGADTQYF
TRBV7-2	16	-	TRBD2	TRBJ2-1	TGTGCCAGCAGCTTAGTGGCGGGGGGGTTAGACAATGAGCAGTTCTTC	CASSLVAGGLDNEQFF
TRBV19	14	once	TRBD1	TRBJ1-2	TGTGCCAGTAGTATTGGACAGGGCGGCTATGGCTACACCTTC	CASSIGQGGYGYTF
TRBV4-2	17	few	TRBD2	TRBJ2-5	TGTGCCAGCAGCCAAACCGTAGCGGGGGATACACAAGAGACCCAGTACTTC	CASSQTVAGDTQETQYF
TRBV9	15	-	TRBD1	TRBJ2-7	TGTGCCAGCAGCCTTGGGACAGGGGGGTCCTATGAGCAGTACTTC	CASSLGTGGSYEQYF
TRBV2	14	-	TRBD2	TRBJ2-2	TGTGCCAGCAAGGGAGGGGCGGACACCGGGGAGCTGTTTTTT	CASKGGADTGELFF
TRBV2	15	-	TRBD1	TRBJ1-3	TGTGCCAGCAGTGAAGCGCGGACAGGAGGAAACACCATATATTTT	CASSEARTGGNTIYF
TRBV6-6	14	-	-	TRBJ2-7	TGTGCCAGCAGTGCGGGCCCCAGCTCCTACGAGCAGTACTTC	CASSAGPSSYEQYF
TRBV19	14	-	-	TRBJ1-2	TGTGCCAGTAGTCGGCAGGGGAATAACTATGGCTACACCTTC	CASSRQGNNYGYTF
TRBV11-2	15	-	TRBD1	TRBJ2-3	TGTGCCAGCAGCTCCGGGACAGCCCACACAGATACGCAGTATTTT	CASSSGTAHTDTQYF
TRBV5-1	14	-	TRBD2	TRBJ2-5	TGCGCCAGCAGCCCTCGGGGGGTTGGAGAGACCCAGTACTTC	CASSPRGVGETQYF
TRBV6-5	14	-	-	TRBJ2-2	TGTGCCAGCAGTTTACTTGAGAACACCGGGGAGCTGTTTTTT	CASSLLENTGELFF
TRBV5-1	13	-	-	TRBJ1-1	TGCGCCAGCAGCTTGGGAACTGCGGGTGAAGCTTTCTTT	CASSLGTAGEAFF
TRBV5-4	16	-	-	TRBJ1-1	TGTGCCAGCAGCAGAGGCGGGGGGGGCGCGAACACTGAAGCTTTCTTT	CASSRGGGGANTEAFF
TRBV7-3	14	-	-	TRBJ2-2	TGTGCCAGCAGCTTAGCACATCTCACCGGGGAGCTGTTTTTT	CASSLAHLTGELFF
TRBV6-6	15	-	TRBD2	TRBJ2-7	TGTGCCAGCAGTCAGCTAGCGGGGGGATCCTACGAGCAGTACTTC	CASSQLAGGSYEQYF
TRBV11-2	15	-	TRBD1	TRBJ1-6	TGTGCCAGCAGCCGCGAGGGACAGCAAAATTCACCCCTCCACTTT	CASSREGQQNSPLHF
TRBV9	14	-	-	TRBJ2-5	TGTGCCAGCAGCGTAGGGTCAGGGGCTGAGACCCAGTACTTC	CASSVGSGAETQYF
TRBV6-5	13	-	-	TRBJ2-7	TGTGCCAGCACAAAGGCAGGGGGGCTCGAGCAGTACTTC	CASTKAGGLEQYF
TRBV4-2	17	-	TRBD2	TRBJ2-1	TGTGCCAGCAGCCAAGCGGCTAGCGGGGGGGCCTACAATGAGCAGTTCTTC	CASSQAASGGAYNEQFF
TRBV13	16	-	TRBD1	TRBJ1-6	TGTGCCAGCAGCCGAAAACAGGGGGCACTTGGTTCACCCCTCCACTTT	CASSRKQGALGSPLHF
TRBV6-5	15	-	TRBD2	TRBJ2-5	TGTGCCAGCAGTTACGGGCTAGCGGAACAAGAGACCCAGTACTTC	CASSYGLAEQETQYF